The clone carrying this T cell receptor (beta chain) was counted many times. Germline V gene sequence: CDR1 SNHLY, CDR2 FYNNEI. CDR3 length equals 13 residues. Germline trimming cut 7 bases from V and 4 bases from J; bases unmatched to any gene: 5. The record originates from a study of T-cell reconstitution after alpha-beta-depleted transplantation in children. The authors prepared the TCRbeta library with unique molecular identifiers. A single record per CDR3 protein comes from TCRdb applying MiXCR to the PCR reads. This sample has 250,000 to 300,000 distinct CDR3 sequences, with 11% found just once.

Sequenced here: peripheral blood, sampled 180 days after TCRalphabeta/CD19-depleted stem cell transplant. V gene TRBV2 combines with J gene TRBJ2-3, with 7 bases that match TRBD2. This receptor was identified in a male patient under 10 years old who had a stem cell transplant for chronic granulomatous disease, so the T cells may come from the graft donor. This CDR3 is CASTGRGADTQYF. The DNA of the CDR3 is TGTGCCAGCACTGGGAGGGGTGCAGATACGCAGTATTTT.